The 28 T cell receptor beta chains below come from one sample, sequenced in a study of blood T cells in healthy people across ages. PCR was performed a second time for about 7 to 11 cycles using a sample-barcoded 5' primer and a J-beta primer mix. TCRdb passed the 5' RACE reads through MiXCR, listing each CDR3 protein once. The sample has about 1,500,000 distinct CDR3 sequences, 28% seen once. Source material: blood. All receptors derive from a woman under 40 in good health.

This clonotype has only a few counts. The chain couples TRBV5-5 to TRBJ1-1; D gene ambiguous. V lost 0 bases, J lost 7 bases, and 13 bases lay in between. Germline CDR1 reads SGHKS; CDR2 reads YYEKEE (reference sequence). The CDR3 loop spans 14 amino acids. In nucleotides, the CDR3 is TGTGCCAGCAGCTTGGGGCAGCGGATAGATGAAGCTTTCTTT. This translates into CASSLGQRIDEAFF.

This clonotype was seen many times. Here the CDR3 DNA reads TGTGCCAGCAGCAAGGGACTAGCGGGGCCCAATGAGCAGTTCTTC. Protein: CASSKGLAGPNEQFF. The chain couples TRBV7-9 to TRBJ2-1, with 13 bases that match TRBD2. This CDR3 is 15 amino acids long. V trimming: 5 bases; J trimming: 6 bases; junction bases outside the gene matches: 4. Germline CDR1 and CDR2: SEHNR and FQNEAQ (reference sequence).

This clonotype was seen at least ten times. V usage is TRBV20-1 and J usage is TRBJ1-2; D is perhaps TRBD1 (6 bases). Germline V CDR1 and CDR2: DFQATT, SNEGSKA (reference sequence). The V end lost 3 bases, the J end lost 4 bases, and 15 bases lay between the germline ends. The CDR3 runs to 14 residues. CDR3: CSARETGLGYGYTF. DNA for the CDR3: TGCAGTGCTAGGGAAACAGGGCTCGGCTATGGCTACACCTTC.

The gene calls are TRBV5-1 and TRBJ2-1, with 11 nucleotides matching TRBD2. Trimming took 6 bases from V and 7 from J; bases not matched to a gene: 18. This CDR3 comprises 18 residues. Germline loops: CDR1 SGHRS, CDR2 YFSETQ. The CDR3 bases are TGCGCCAGCACACCGGGACTAGCGGCCGAAGAGGGGTGGAATGAGCAGTTCTTC. This encodes CASTPGLAAEEGWNEQFF.

The V gene is TRBV7-8, the J gene TRBJ2-1, with 12 bases lining up with TRBD1. The CDR3 extends over 16 amino acids. The V and J ends lost 8 bases and 8 bases, in that order; junction bases with no gene match: 13. Germline V gene lookup returns CDR1 SGHVS and CDR2 FQNEAQ. The CDR3 region is CASCALGQGARDEQFF. The CDR3 coding sequence is TGTGCCAGCTGCGCTTTGGGACAGGGGGCGCGGGATGAGCAGTTCTTC.

A single count supports this clonotype. The chain uses TRBV18 and TRBJ1-3; the D is unclear. Trimming shortened V by 1 base and J by 3 bases, and 7 bases separated the two germline ends. CDR1 is KGHSH and CDR2 is LQKENI in the germline V gene. The CDR3 is 14 amino acids. The CDR3 nucleotides are TGTGCCAGCTCACCACTCGGCGGTGGAAACACCATATATTTT. It translates to CASSPLGGGNTIYF.

The V and J genes are TRBV5-1 and TRBJ2-2; 8 nucleotides match TRBD1. The CDR3 consists of 15 residues. J was trimmed by 2 bases and V by 5 bases; bases with no gene match: 5. CDR1 is SGHRS, CDR2 YFSETQ, per germline. CDR3 sequence (DNA): TGCGCCAGCAGTTTAGGGACAGGAAACACCGGGGAGCTGTTTTTT. It encodes CASSLGTGNTGELFF.

The chain combines TRBV21-1 with TRBJ2-1; the D segment call TRBD1 is taken from the table without a DNA check. TRBV21-1 is marked as a pseudogene. The CDR3 consists of 14 residues. CDR3 loop: CVSSTGTGGCEQFF. In DNA, the CDR3 is TGTGTCAGCAGCACAGGGACAGGGGGCTGTGAGCAGTTCTTC.

This clonotype appeared a few times. This rearrangement joins TRBV20-1 to TRBJ2-5; no clear D. Per germline, CDR1 DFQATT and CDR2 SNEGSKA (reference sequence). V lost 2 bases to trimming and J lost 2 bases, with 15 bases between them. The CDR3 has 15 amino acids. In nucleotides, the CDR3 is TGCAGTGCTAGACCTCTTGGGCAGACTCAAGAGACCCAGTACTTC. Translating gives CSARPLGQTQETQYF.

The V call is TRBV27, the J call TRBJ2-7; 9 nucleotides match TRBD2. The CDR3 totals 15 residues. Unmatched junction bases numbered 9, after V lost 5 bases and J lost 4 bases. Germline V CDR1 and CDR2: MNHEY, SMNVEV (reference sequence). Here the CDR3 DNA reads TGTGCCAGCAGTCCAAGCGGGGGGACCCGATACGAGCAGTACTTC. It yields the protein CASSPSGGTRYEQYF.

This clonotype was observed a handful of times. The V and J genes are TRBV20-1 and TRBJ1-2; D gene unclear. Germline CDR1 and CDR2: DFQATT and SNEGSKA (reference sequence). This CDR3 is built from 13 residues. V was clipped by 1 base and J by 3 bases, with 9 bases between them. CDR3 DNA sequence: TGCAGTGCTAGAGGGGAGTTTTACTATGGCTACACCTTC. Encoded protein: CSARGEFYYGYTF.

This clonotype came up many times. Sequence at one end of the junction differs from germline and may be a read error. The chain links TRBV5-1 to TRBJ2-5; D perhaps matches TRBD2 (6 bases). CDR1 is SGHRS and CDR2 is YFSETQ in the germline V gene. The CDR3 covers 14 residues. The CDR3 spells CASSLGAGRETQYF. In DNA form, the CDR3 reads TGTGCCAGCAGCTTAGGAGCTGGGAGGGAGACCCAGTACTTC.

This clonotype was detected only a few times. The V call is TRBV5-1, the J call TRBJ2-5; 9 positions match TRBD1. With V trimmed by 0 bases and J by 3 bases, 9 bases remained unmatched. This CDR3 is 17 amino acids long. CDR1 is SGHRS, CDR2 YFSETQ, per germline. The CDR3 is CASSLGGMRTGEETQYF. The CDR3, as DNA: TGCGCCAGCAGCTTGGGGGGCATGAGGACAGGGGAAGAGACCCAGTACTTC.

In DNA, the CDR3 is TGCGCCAGCAGCCCCCAGACAGGGTTCAACTCCTACAATGAGCAGTTCTTC. It specifies CASSPQTGFNSYNEQFF. The chain has TRBV4-3 and TRBJ2-1; 7 nucleotides agree with TRBD1. CDR1 is LGHNA and CDR2 is YSLEER in the germline V gene. V lost 4 bases to trimming and J lost 0 bases; unmatched junction nucleotides: 9. CDR3 size: 17 residues.

The rearrangement joins TRBV29-1 to TRBJ2-1; 9 bases match TRBD1. There are 12 residues in the CDR3. CDR1 is SQVTM and CDR2 is ANQGSEA in the germline V gene. The trim removed 7 bases at V and 8 bases at J, leaving 6 bases unmatched. CDR3 in DNA: TGCAGCGGACAGGGGGGGGCCGATGAGCAGTTCTTC. Protein sequence: CSGQGGADEQFF.

Ten or more counts support this clonotype. The chain carries TRBV29-1 and TRBJ2-7; maybe TRBD1 (7 bases). This CDR3 has 15 amino acids. Per germline, CDR1 SQVTM and CDR2 ANQGSEA. With 0 bases removed from V and 0 bases from J, the gap between germline ends came to 12 bases. Here the CDR3 DNA reads TGCAGCGTTGAAGATGGCAGGGGGGACTCCTACGAGCAGTACTTC. This translates into CSVEDGRGDSYEQYF.

The chain uses TRBV10-1 and TRBJ2-1; possible D gene TRBD1, 5 bases. The V end lost 5 bases, the J end lost 13 bases, and 18 bases lay between the germline ends. Germline assignment: CDR1 WNHNN and CDR2 SYGVQD (reference sequence). This CDR3 contains 13 residues. The CDR3 coding sequence is TGCGCCAGCAGTATCAGGGAAGGAGAGACCCAGTTCTTC. Residues: CASSIREGETQFF.

This clonotype was recorded a few times. This may come from a read error, since a much larger clone is one base off. This chain links TRBV28 with TRBJ2-7, with D maybe TRBD1 (6 bases). The CDR3 covers 12 residues. Germline V lookup: CDR1 MDHEN, CDR2 SYDVKM. CDR3 DNA sequence: TGTGCAACAGGGATTATAGGCTACGGGCAGTACTTC. Translating gives CATGIIGYGQYF.

The chain recombines TRBV24-1 with TRBJ1-1; D might be TRBD1 (5 bases). The CDR3 length is 12 residues. With 4 bases removed from V and 14 bases from J, the gap between germline ends came to 16 bases. CDR1 and CDR2 from the germline V gene are KGHDR and SFDVKD. The CDR3 sequence is CATSDFGGRVFF. CDR3 in DNA: TGTGCCACCAGTGACTTTGGGGGACGTGTATTCTTT.

At least ten counts were recorded for this clonotype. This chain connects TRBV7-2 to TRBJ2-1, with 7 positions matching TRBD1. The V gene's germline CDR1 is SGHTA and CDR2 FQGNSA. This CDR3 contains 19 residues. V shed 5 bases, J shed 4 bases, and the junction held 20 bases outside the gene matches. The CDR3, as DNA: TGTGCCAGCAGCCATCCCTCAACGATAGGGGGCTTTCGTTACAATGAGCAGTTCTTC. This gives the protein CASSHPSTIGGFRYNEQFF.

Comments on this clonotype: A junction end diverges from the germline sequence, so it may reflect a read error. The chain is built from TRBV12-3 or TRBV12-4 and TRBJ1-4; D uncertain. The CDR3 is made up of 11 amino acids. The CDR3 DNA reads as TGTACCAGCAGTTTGGAAGAAAAACTGTTTTTT. Encoded protein: CTSSLEEKLFF.

The chain has TRBV29-1 and TRBJ2-3; D is perhaps TRBD2 (6 bases). Germline-derived CDR1 and CDR2 are SQVTM and ANQGSEA. This CDR3 is built from 14 residues. The CDR3 is CNVLGTSSTDTQYF. CDR3 nucleotides: TGCAACGTCCTAGGGACTTCTAGCACAGATACGCAGTATTTT.

The chain has TRBV7-9 and TRBJ1-1; D remains unclear. V lost 3 bases and J lost 0, with 11 bases in between. This CDR3 has 15 amino acids. The germline CDR1 and CDR2 sequences are SEHNR and FQNEAQ (reference sequence). CDR3 residues: CASSFHGPLNTEAFF. The CDR3, as DNA: TGTGCCAGCAGCTTCCATGGTCCCCTGAACACTGAAGCTTTCTTT.

The gene calls are TRBV9 and TRBJ2-1; no reliable D call. V was shortened by 3 bases and J by 8 bases, with 12 bases between the two germline ends. CDR1 and CDR2 (germline): SGDLS, YYNGEE. CDR3 length: 13 residues. CDR3 protein: CASSGAGAYEQFF. CDR3 DNA: TGTGCCAGCAGCGGAGCCGGAGCCTATGAGCAGTTCTTC. Full variable domain (remainder filled in from reference TRBV9 and TRBJ2-1): DSGVTQTPKHLITATGQRVTLRCSPRSGDLSVYWYQQSLDQGLQFLIQYYNGEERAKGNILERFSAQQFPDLHSELNLSSLELGDSALYFCASSGAGAYEQFFGPGTRLTVL.

In its sample, this clonotype was seen many times. The V gene is TRBV12-3 or TRBV12-4, the J gene TRBJ2-7; no reliable D call. CDR3 length equals 15 residues. V lost 4 bases to trimming and J lost 6 bases, with 19 bases between them. CDR3 sequence: CASSYSTAKASEQYF. The CDR3 DNA sequence: TGTGCCAGCAGTTATTCGACTGCCAAAGCGAGCGAGCAGTACTTC.

The chain is built from TRBV6-6 and TRBJ1-1; D possibly corresponds to TRBD1 (5 bases). Trimming pared 10 bases from V and 4 bases from J, leaving 16 bases between. Germline loops: CDR1 MNHNY, CDR2 SVGAGI (reference sequence). The CDR3 runs to 13 residues. DNA of the CDR3: TGTGCCACCATGTATGGCGACAGCACTGAAGCTTTCTTT. Protein: CATMYGDSTEAFF.

The sample holds a few counts of this clonotype. V and J are TRBV9 and TRBJ2-3; D unresolved. V lost 0 bases, J lost 5 bases, and 13 bases lay in between. The V gene's germline CDR1 is SGDLS and CDR2 YYNGEE. The CDR3 is made up of 15 amino acids. The CDR3 DNA follows: TGTGCCAGCAGCGTAGGGTCCCAAAGGCAAGATACGCAGTATTTT. Translated, it gives CASSVGSQRQDTQYF.

Ten or more counts support this clonotype. The chain has TRBV12-3 or TRBV12-4 and TRBJ2-7; D remains unclear. This CDR3 is 12 amino acids long. Trimming removed 6 bases at V and 5 bases at J, with 11 bases between. Here the CDR3 DNA reads TGTGCCAGCAGCCTCCGGGCTGACGAGCAGTACTTC. Translating it yields CASSLRADEQYF.